Listed here are 5 T cell receptor beta chains from one sample, sequenced in a study of T cell clonotyping in hematopoietic cell transplantation. Clones were read by immunoSEQ multiplex PCR, and TCRdb kept only the in-frame ones, dropping some. Here the sample spans more than 25,000 clones, under 95% being singletons. The sample's time point: recipient sample about 28 days before transplant, after cytoreduction. The sample consisted of peripheral blood mononuclear cells, taken before stem cell transplant. All receptors derive from a man over 45 with acute myeloid leukemia. Some clones in this sample may be carry-over from other donors' samples.

This clone was counted a single time. The chain couples TRBV28 to TRBJ1-1; D call uncertain. V shed 2 bases and J shed 1 base, with 8 bases lying between them. This CDR3 comprises 14 residues. Germline-derived CDR1 and CDR2 are MDHEN and SYDVKM. CDR3 coding DNA: TGTGCCAGCAGTTTAATGAGGACGAACACTGAAGCTTTCTTT. As protein: CASSLMRTNTEAFF.

The rearrangement uses TRBV28 and TRBJ1-2, with D possibly being TRBD1 (6 bases). Trimming left V 4 bases short and J 6 bases short, with 9 bases between. The germline CDR1 and CDR2 sequences are MDHEN and SYDVKM. The CDR3 contains 12 residues. The CDR3 protein is CASSWAGDGYTF. In nucleotides, the CDR3 is TGTGCCAGCAGTTGGGCAGGGGATGGCTACACCTTC.

The gene calls are TRBV9 and TRBJ2-1; 9 nucleotides match TRBD1. The CDR3 is made up of 12 amino acids. The germline gives CDR1 SGDLS, CDR2 YYNGEE. Trimming at V came to 4 bases and at J to 9 bases, leaving 2 bases not matched to a gene. The CDR3 DNA reads TGTGCCAGCAGCACAGGGGGCTTTGAGCAGTTCTTC. This codes for CASSTGGFEQFF.

The gene calls are TRBV30 and TRBJ1-3; possible D gene TRBD1, 6 bases. Trimming took 2 bases from V and 5 from J, leaving 16 bases between them. This CDR3 has 15 residues. CDR1 and CDR2 from the germline V gene are GTSNPN and SVGIG (reference sequence). The CDR3 nucleotides read TGTGCCTGGAGTCCCCAGGGGCGACGCAGAAACACCATATATTTT. It yields the protein CAWSPQGRRRNTIYF.

In this sample, this clone turned up once. The V gene is TRBV2, the J gene TRBJ2-3, with D possibly matching TRBD1 (6 bases). The CDR3 loop spans 11 amino acids. Germline CDR1 SNHLY, CDR2 FYNNEI. Between the trimmed V and J ends, which lost 4 bases and 11 bases, there was a span of 10 bases. The CDR3 nucleotides read TGTGCCAGCAGTGCGGGACACGGGCAGTATTTT. Translating it yields CASSAGHGQYF.